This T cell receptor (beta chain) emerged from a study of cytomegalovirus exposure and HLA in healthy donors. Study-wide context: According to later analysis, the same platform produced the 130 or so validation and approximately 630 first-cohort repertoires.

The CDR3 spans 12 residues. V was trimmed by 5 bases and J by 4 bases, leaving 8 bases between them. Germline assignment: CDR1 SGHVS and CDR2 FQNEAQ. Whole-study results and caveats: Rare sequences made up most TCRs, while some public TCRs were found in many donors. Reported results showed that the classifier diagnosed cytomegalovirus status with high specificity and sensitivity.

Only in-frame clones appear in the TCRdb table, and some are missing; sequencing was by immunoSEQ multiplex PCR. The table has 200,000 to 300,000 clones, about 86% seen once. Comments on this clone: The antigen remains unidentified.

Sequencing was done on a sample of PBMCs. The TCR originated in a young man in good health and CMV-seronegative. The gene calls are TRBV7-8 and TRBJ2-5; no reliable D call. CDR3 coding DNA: TGTGCCAGCAGCCTTAGAGTAGAGACCCAGTACTTC. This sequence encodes CASSLRVETQYF.